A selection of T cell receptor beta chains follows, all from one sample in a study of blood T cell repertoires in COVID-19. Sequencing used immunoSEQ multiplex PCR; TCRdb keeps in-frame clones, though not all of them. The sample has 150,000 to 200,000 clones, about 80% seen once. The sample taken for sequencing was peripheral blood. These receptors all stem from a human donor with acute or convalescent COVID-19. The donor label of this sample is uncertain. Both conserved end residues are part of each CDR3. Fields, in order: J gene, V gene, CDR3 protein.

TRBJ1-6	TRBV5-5	CASSLYGERSPLHF
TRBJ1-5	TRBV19	CASSIGQGGQPQHF
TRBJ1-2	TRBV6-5	CASSPWPGQGYGYTF
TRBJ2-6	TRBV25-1	CASSLLGPSSGANVLTF
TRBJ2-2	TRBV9	CASSGTGGGGELFF
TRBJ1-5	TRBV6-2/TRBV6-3	CASSNPSLPQHF
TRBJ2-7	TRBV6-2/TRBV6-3	CASSRTDAYEQYF
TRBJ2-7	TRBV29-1	CSVERTGKNDEQYF
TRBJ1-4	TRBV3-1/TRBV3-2	CASSQQGNEKLFF
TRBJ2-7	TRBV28	CASKWGEGPYEQYF
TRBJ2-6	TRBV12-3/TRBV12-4	CASSPYNNVLTF
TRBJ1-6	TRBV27	CASRGGQIYNSPLHF
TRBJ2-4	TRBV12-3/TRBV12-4	CASRSGGAGEYF
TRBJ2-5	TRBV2	CASSGTFQETQYF
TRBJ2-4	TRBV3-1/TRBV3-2	CASSQAPSGIQYF
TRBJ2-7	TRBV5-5	CASSLYRDTYYEQYF
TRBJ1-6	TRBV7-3	CASSSGQGSSYNSPLHF
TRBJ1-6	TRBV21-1	CASSKAALVAVPLHF
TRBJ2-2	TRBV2	CASSEEGTGVDTGELFF
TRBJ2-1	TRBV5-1	CASSLDRGINNEQFF
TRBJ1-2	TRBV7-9	CASSLAEGAGYGYTF
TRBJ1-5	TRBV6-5	CASCRSGSSNQPQHF
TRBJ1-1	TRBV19	CASSIDGTTPEAFF
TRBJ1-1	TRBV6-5	CASSYSRGARGTEAFF
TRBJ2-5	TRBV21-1	CASSFRQNREPQYF
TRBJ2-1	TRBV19	CASSTQGNEQFF
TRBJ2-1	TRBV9	CASSHLAEKEFF
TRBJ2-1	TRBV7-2	CASSLYGYEQFF
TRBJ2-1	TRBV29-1	CSVAAGGPNEQFF
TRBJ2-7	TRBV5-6	CASSLGTSGGVRGGPYF
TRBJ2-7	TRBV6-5	CASKASGTYEQYF
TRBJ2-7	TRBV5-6	CASSLSGQFYEQYF
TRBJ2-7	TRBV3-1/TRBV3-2	CASSPSSYEQYF
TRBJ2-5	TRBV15	CATSSRRNQETQYF
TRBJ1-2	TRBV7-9	CASSRGGLTWTF
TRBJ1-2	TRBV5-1	CASSSGGDYGYTF
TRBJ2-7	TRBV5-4	CASSLSGLNSYEQYF
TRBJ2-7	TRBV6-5	CASSYRQGRVREQYF
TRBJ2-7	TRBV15	CATSRLQGAYEQYF
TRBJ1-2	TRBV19	CASSMEARDRRTTF
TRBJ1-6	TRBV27	CATADRVGSPLHF
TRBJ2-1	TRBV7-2	CASSLAGQNYNEQFF
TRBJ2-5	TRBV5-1	CASSVTGGQETQYF
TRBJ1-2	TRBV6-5	CASSPPPGQGYGYTF
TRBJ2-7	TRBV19	CASSPPRGSPYEQYF
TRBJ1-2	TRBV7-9	CASSLSGANYGYTF
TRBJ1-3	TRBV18	CASSPDQDRGFGNTIYF
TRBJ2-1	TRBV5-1	CASSLDGSAYNEQFF
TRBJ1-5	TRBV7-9	CASSLHQGADSNQPQHF
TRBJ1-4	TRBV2	CASRETGGGEKLFF
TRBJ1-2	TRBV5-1	CASTLRQTGDNYGYTF
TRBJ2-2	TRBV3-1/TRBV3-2	CASSQDTAPMAGELFF
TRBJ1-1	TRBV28	CASSLGGAMNTEAFF
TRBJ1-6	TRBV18	CASSPQGAGRNSPLHF
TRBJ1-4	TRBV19	CASKTGGGEKLFF
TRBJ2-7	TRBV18	CASSPLFGGAQYF
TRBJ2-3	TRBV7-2	CASRSGTGGADTQYF
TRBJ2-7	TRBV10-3	CAAAWAGGSYEQYF
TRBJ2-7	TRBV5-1	CASSLGQSYEQYF